A selection of T cell receptor beta chains follows, all from one sample in a study of shared clonotypes between healthy human individuals. The protocol was immunoSEQ multiplex PCR, while the TCRdb copy is restricted to in-frame clones and leaves out a portion. The sample holds nearly 1 million clones, over 60% seen once. Sequences were obtained from memory CD4+ T cells sorted from blood. The source is a man between 18 and 29 years old in good health. The CDR3 runs from the conserved cysteine through the conserved F or W. A D gene is named only where the DNA matches it firmly. Expanded clones are given a class, and other clones once, few, many or no size at all.

D gene | J gene | clone size | V gene | CDR3 protein | CDR3 DNA
- | TRBJ2-7 | once | TRBV7-2 | CASSQGWEQYF | TGTGCCAGCAGCCAGGGGTGGGAGCAGTACTTC
TRBD1 | TRBJ2-3 | - | TRBV30 | CAWSRQGLVTDTQYF | TGTGCCTGGTCAAGACAGGGCTTGGTAACAGATACGCAGTATTTT
- | TRBJ2-7 | - | TRBV6-1 | CASKDNRGTEQYF | TGTGCCAGTAAAGACAACCGCGGGACCGAGCAGTACTTC
- | TRBJ1-2 | - | TRBV11-2 | CASSLGTAVYYGYTF | TGTGCCAGCAGCTTGGGAACCGCGGTTTACTATGGCTACACCTTC
- | TRBJ1-5 | - | TRBV7-9 | CASSPGTGNQPQHF | TGTGCCAGCAGCCCCGGGACGGGCAATCAGCCCCAGCATTTT
- | TRBJ1-4 | - | TRBV7-2 | CASSARTRGGEKLFF | TGTGCCAGCAGCGCCCGGACACGCGGGGGGGAAAAACTGTTTTTT
- | TRBJ1-6 | - | TRBV7-2 | CASSLVQGGSPLHF | TGTGCCAGCAGCTTAGTGCAGGGAGGTTCACCCCTCCACTTT
- | TRBJ2-7 | - | TRBV5-6 | CASSLLGPFYEQYF | TGTGCCAGCAGCCTCTTAGGACCGTTCTACGAGCAGTACTTC
- | TRBJ2-3 | few | TRBV5-6 | CASSFVGTDTQYF | TGTGCCAGCAGCTTTGTGGGCACAGATACGCAGTATTTT
- | TRBJ1-3 | - | TRBV5-1 | CASSLVDSGNTIYF | TGCGCCAGCAGCTTGGTCGACTCTGGAAACACCATATATTTT
- | TRBJ1-1 | - | TRBV28 | CATIQSHEAFF | TGTGCCACCATACAGAGTCATGAAGCTTTCTTT
- | TRBJ2-2 | once | TRBV4-1 | CASSQDRVSGELFF | TGCGCCAGCAGCCAAGATAGGGTTAGCGGGGAGCTGTTTTTT
- | TRBJ1-5 | few | TRBV30 | CAYRREEAQPQHF | TGTGCCTACCGAAGGGAGGAGGCTCAGCCCCAGCATTTT
TRBD2 | TRBJ2-5 | - | TRBV18 | CASSPAGGKETQYF | TGTGCCAGCTCACCAGCCGGGGGGAAAGAGACCCAGTACTTC
TRBD1 | TRBJ1-4 | - | TRBV4-1 | CASSGPGTGGEKLFF | TGCGCCAGCAGCGGCCCCGGGACAGGGGGCGAAAAACTGTTTTTT
- | TRBJ2-3 | - | TRBV5-1 | CASSPGPGTDTQYF | TGCGCCAGCAGCCCCGGTCCCGGGACAGATACGCAGTATTTT
TRBD1 | TRBJ2-1 | - | TRBV6-5 | CASSYSIAQGALEQFF | TGTGCCAGCAGTTACTCGATCGCCCAGGGGGCCCTTGAGCAGTTCTTC
TRBD1 | TRBJ2-1 | - | TRBV7-9 | CASSSPGTGGYGEQFF | TGTGCCAGCAGCTCCCCCGGGACAGGGGGCTACGGTGAGCAGTTCTTC
- | TRBJ1-4 | - | TRBV30 | CAWSVSKQPLFF | TGTGCCTGGAGTGTATCTAAACAGCCCCTGTTTTTT
- | TRBJ2-3 | - | TRBV5-1 | CASSTSGPAPSSTDTQYF | TGCGCCAGCAGCACCTCAGGGCCCGCACCCTCTAGCACAGATACGCAGTATTTT
- | TRBJ2-2 | few | TRBV6-6 | CASSYGLDLSPGELFF | TGTGCCAGCAGTTACGGGCTAGATCTCTCACCCGGGGAGCTGTTTTTT
TRBD1 | TRBJ2-1 | - | TRBV27 | CASSFGQGALQGNEQFF | TGTGCCAGCAGTTTTGGACAGGGGGCTTTACAGGGGAATGAGCAGTTCTTC
TRBD1 | TRBJ1-1 | - | TRBV19 | CASSVQGAGNTEAFF | TGTGCCAGTAGTGTACAGGGGGCGGGAAACACTGAAGCTTTCTTT
- | TRBJ1-1 | - | TRBV5-4 | CASSLDTFPNTEAFF | TGTGCCAGCAGCTTGGACACCTTTCCCAACACTGAAGCTTTCTTT
TRBD2 | TRBJ2-7 | once | TRBV18 | CASSPRLAGVGGYEQYF | TGTGCCAGCTCACCACGACTAGCGGGAGTGGGTGGCTACGAGCAGTACTTC
- | TRBJ1-4 | - | TRBV5-1 | CASSLWADTNEKLFF | TGCGCCAGCAGCTTGTGGGCGGACACGAATGAAAAACTGTTTTTT
- | TRBJ2-3 | few | TRBV6-5 | CASSYQGGSRTDTQYF | TGTGCCAGCAGTTATCAGGGGGGATCTCGCACAGATACGCAGTATTTT
- | TRBJ2-2 | - | TRBV7-6 | CASSLGSANTGELFF | TGTGCCAGCAGCTTAGGTTCGGCCAACACCGGGGAGCTGTTTTTT
- | TRBJ2-5 | - | TRBV21-1 | CASSTPRGATVETQYF | TGTGCCAGCAGCACACCTCGGGGGGCGACGGTGGAGACCCAGTACTTC
- | TRBJ2-7 | few | TRBV11-2 | CASSLEGGAITYEQYF | TGTGCCAGCAGCTTAGAGGGGGGAGCCATTACCTACGAGCAGTACTTC
- | TRBJ2-1 | once | TRBV7-9 | CASSRLGYNEQFF | TGTGCCAGCAGCCGACTAGGGTACAATGAGCAGTTCTTC
TRBD1 | TRBJ2-5 | - | TRBV11-3 | CASSDSRDRGLEETQYF | TGTGCCAGCAGCGACAGCCGGGACAGGGGGTTGGAGGAGACCCAGTACTTC
- | TRBJ2-5 | - | TRBV5-1 | CASSPPPPEETQYF | TGCGCCAGCAGCCCCCCTCCGCCGGAAGAGACCCAGTACTTC
- | TRBJ2-7 | - | TRBV30 | CAWRPLGKIYEQYF | TGTGCCTGGAGGCCTTTAGGTAAGATCTACGAGCAGTACTTC
TRBD1 | TRBJ1-6 | few | TRBV9 | CASSVGQGGTPLHF | TGTGCCAGCAGCGTAGGACAGGGCGGGACACCCCTCCACTTT
- | TRBJ1-3 | - | TRBV2 | CASSALDPGSGNTIYF | TGTGCCAGCAGCGCCCTGGACCCCGGGTCTGGAAACACCATATATTTT
TRBD2 | TRBJ2-5 | - | TRBV10-3 | CAIGGTREETQYF | TGTGCCATCGGAGGGACTAGAGAAGAGACCCAGTACTTC
TRBD1 | TRBJ2-1 | - | TRBV11-2 | CASSLRLTQGINEQFF | TGTGCCAGCAGCTTAAGGTTAACACAGGGGATCAATGAGCAGTTCTTC
- | TRBJ1-4 | few | TRBV2 | CASSLSQGTNEKLFF | TGTGCCAGCAGCCTTTCCCAGGGAACTAATGAAAAACTGTTTTTT
- | TRBJ2-1 | - | TRBV10-3 | CAISESVLGEQFF | TGTGCCATCAGTGAGTCGGTACTCGGTGAGCAGTTCTTC
TRBD2 | TRBJ2-1 | - | TRBV5-4 | CASSLALAGDEQFF | TGTGCCAGCAGCTTGGCCCTAGCGGGAGATGAGCAGTTCTTC
- | TRBJ2-1 | - | TRBV30 | CAWSTPIWGRTNEQFF | TGTGCCTGGAGTACCCCAATTTGGGGGAGGACCAATGAGCAGTTCTTC
- | TRBJ1-6 | once | TRBV9 | CASSELSYNSPLHF | TGTGCCAGCAGCGAACTCTCCTATAATTCACCCCTCCACTTT